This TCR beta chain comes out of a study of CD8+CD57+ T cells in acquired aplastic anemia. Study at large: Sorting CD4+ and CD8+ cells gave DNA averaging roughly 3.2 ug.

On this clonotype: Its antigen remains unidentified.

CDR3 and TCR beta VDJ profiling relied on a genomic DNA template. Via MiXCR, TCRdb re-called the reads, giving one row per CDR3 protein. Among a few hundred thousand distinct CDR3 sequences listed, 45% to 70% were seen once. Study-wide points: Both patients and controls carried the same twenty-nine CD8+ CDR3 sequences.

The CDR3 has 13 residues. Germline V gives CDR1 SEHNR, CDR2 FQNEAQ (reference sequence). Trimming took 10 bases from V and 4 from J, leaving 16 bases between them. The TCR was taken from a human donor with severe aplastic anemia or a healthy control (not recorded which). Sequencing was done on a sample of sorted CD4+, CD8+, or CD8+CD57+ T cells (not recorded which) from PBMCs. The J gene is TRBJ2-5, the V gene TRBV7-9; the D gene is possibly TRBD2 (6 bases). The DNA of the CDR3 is TGTGCCACCCCGATTCTGGGAGGAGAGACCCAGTACTTC. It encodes CATPILGGETQYF.